Presented here are 23 T cell receptor beta chains from one specimen sequenced in a study of blood T cell repertoires in COVID-19. Clones were sequenced by immunoSEQ multiplex PCR, and TCRdb holds only the in-frame ones, with some missing. The sample records just under 350,000 clones, around 80% being singletons. What was sequenced was peripheral blood. The receptors derive from a man in his thirties or forties with active or convalescent COVID-19.

Concerning this clone: Other DNA sequences in the sample encode the same CDR3. This chain uses TRBV6-5 with TRBJ1-2, with TRBD1 matching 8 bases. Germline V gives CDR1 MNHEY, CDR2 SVGAGI. The CDR3 runs 12 residues. J was trimmed by 8 bases and V by 5 bases; bases with no gene match: 4. CDR3 DNA: TGTGCCAGCAGTCCAGGACAGGGCGGCTACACCTTC. Amino acids: CASSPGQGGYTF.

The gene calls are TRBV6-5 and TRBJ2-7, with 7 bases identical to TRBD1. V shed 5 bases, J shed 5 bases, and the junction held 9 bases outside the gene matches. This CDR3 comprises 14 residues. Per germline, CDR1 MNHEY and CDR2 SVGAGI. CDR3 DNA: TGTGCCAGCAGTATGTCAGGGGGATCGGACGAGCAGTACTTC. It is translated as CASSMSGGSDEQYF.

V and J are TRBV7-9 and TRBJ1-6, with D possibly being TRBD1 (6 bases). Per the germline V gene, CDR1 is SEHNR and CDR2 is FQNEAQ (reference sequence). Trimming cost V 6 bases and J 8 bases, with 14 bases left between them. This CDR3 has 14 residues. The CDR3 sequence is CASSHQGFDSPLHF. DNA for the CDR3: TGTGCCAGCAGTCACCAGGGGTTTGATTCACCCCTCCACTTT.

As to this clone: Additional DNA sequences in this sample encode the identical CDR3. This CDR3 is CASSLGEETQYF. CDR3 DNA sequence: TGCGCCAGCAGCCTGGGGGAGGAGACCCAGTACTTC. The rearrangement links TRBV5-1 to TRBJ2-5; D possibly matches TRBD1 or TRBD2 (5 bases each). Deletions cut 4 bases from V and 5 bases from J, with 9 bases between. The germline V gene has CDR1 SGHRS and CDR2 YFSETQ. This CDR3 is built from 12 residues.

The J gene is TRBJ2-7, the V gene TRBV7-9; no reliable D call. The CDR3 contains 12 residues. V lost 3 bases and J lost 5, with 8 bases in between. CDR1 SEHNR and CDR2 FQNEAQ come from the germline V gene (reference sequence). CDR3: CASSFSSHEQYF. The DNA for the CDR3 is TGTGCCAGCAGCTTCAGTTCCCACGAGCAGTACTTC.

The chain uses TRBV5-1 and TRBJ1-1; D ambiguous. The germline gives CDR1 SGHRS, CDR2 YFSETQ. The V end was cut by 4 bases, the J end by 1 base, with 8 bases between. The length of the CDR3 is 13 residues. DNA for the CDR3: TGCGCCAGCAGCGGTGAGGAGAACACTGAAGCTTTCTTT. Its translation: CASSGEENTEAFF.

The V gene is TRBV13, the J gene TRBJ2-7; 10 positions match TRBD2. Germline V lookup: CDR1 PRHDT, CDR2 FYEKMQ (reference sequence). The CDR3 is 14 residues long. The ends lost 5 bases at V and 5 bases at J; junction bases unmatched: 6. The CDR3 DNA reads as TGTGCCAGCAGCCCCAGCGGGGGGGCCGACGAGCAGTACTTC. It specifies CASSPSGGADEQYF. The full variable domain, its missing parts supplied by reference TRBV13 and TRBJ2-7, is AAGVIQSPRHLIKEKRETATLKCYPIPRHDTVYWYQQGPGQDPQFLISFYEKMQSDKGSIPDRFSAQQFSDYHSELNMSSLELGDSALYFCASSPSGGADEQYFGPGTRLTVT.

The chain combines TRBV7-3 with TRBJ2-3; perhaps TRBD2 as D (5 bases). This CDR3 comprises 12 residues. Trimming took off 4 bases at V and 6 bases at J, with 8 bases between the two ends. Germline loops: CDR1 SGHTA, CDR2 FQGTGA. The CDR3 sequence: CASSSPGDTQYF. As DNA, the CDR3 is TGTGCCAGCAGCTCCCCGGGGGATACGCAGTATTTT.

This clone appeared many times. One end of the junction varies from germline; a read error may be responsible. The V gene is TRBV6-2 or TRBV6-3, the J gene TRBJ2-1; possible D gene TRBD2, 6 bases. CDR3 length equals 12 residues. From germline, CDR1 is MNHEY and CDR2 SVGEGT. CDR3 region: CASSYSIREWVF. In DNA, the CDR3 is TGTGCCAGCAGTTACTCGATCCGGGAGTGGGTCTTC.

This clone has only one observation. A much more abundant neighbour one base away suggests this may be a read error. V gene TRBV12-3 or TRBV12-4 combines with J gene TRBJ2-3; 8 bases line up with TRBD2. With 7 bases clipped from V and 0 bases from J, the junction kept 0 bases outside the gene matches. CDR3 length: 13 residues. The CDR3 reads CASTSGSTDTQYF. The CDR3, as DNA: TGTGCCAGCACTAGCGGGAGCACAGATACGCAGTATTTT.

The chain uses TRBV7-9 and TRBJ1-1; no reliable D call. The germline V and J ends were trimmed by 3 bases and 5 bases, with 4 bases remaining between them. The CDR3 totals 11 residues. From germline, CDR1 is SEHNR and CDR2 FQNEAQ (reference sequence). The CDR3 nucleotides are TGTGCCAGCAGCTTTGCGACTGAAGCTTTCTTT. Encoded protein: CASSFATEAFF.

The gene calls are TRBV7-3 and TRBJ2-3; TRBD1 is a possible D gene (8 bases). The V end lost 2 bases, the J end lost 3 bases, and 12 bases lay between the germline ends. CDR1 is SGHTA and CDR2 is FQGTGA in the germline V gene. The CDR3 extends over 15 amino acids. The CDR3 DNA reads TGTGCCAGCAGCTTAGGGGGGGACAGGACAGATACGCAGTATTTT. Translation: CASSLGGDRTDTQYF.

The CDR3 spells CASSWTGNNEQFF. The CDR3 nucleotides are TGTGCCAGCAGCTGGACAGGGAACAATGAGCAGTTCTTC. This chain joins TRBV7-9 and TRBJ2-1; the match to TRBD1 covers 8 bases. After removal of 4 bases from V and 5 bases from J, the junction contained 1 base not matched to a gene. Germline V lookup: CDR1 SEHNR, CDR2 FQNEAQ (reference sequence). The CDR3 extends over 13 amino acids.

This chain joins TRBV7-9 and TRBJ1-1; 10 bases align to TRBD1. J was trimmed by 4 bases and V by 5 bases; bases with no gene match: 10. The CDR3 loop spans 16 amino acids. Germline values: CDR1 SEHNR, CDR2 FQNEAQ (reference sequence). In DNA, the CDR3 is TGTGCCAGCAGCCGTCCCGGCCGGGACAGGGGCACTGAAGCTTTCTTT. This gives the protein CASSRPGRDRGTEAFF.

This chain joins TRBV29-1 and TRBJ1-1; possibly TRBD1 for D (6 bases). The CDR3 totals 14 residues. Trimming pared 3 bases from V and 0 bases from J, leaving 11 bases between. CDR1 is SQVTM and CDR2 is ANQGSEA in the germline V gene. DNA for the CDR3: TGCAGCGTTGACCAACAGGGCATGAACACTGAAGCTTTCTTT. As protein: CSVDQQGMNTEAFF.

The chain carries TRBV30 and TRBJ1-4; the D is unclear. The V and J ends lost 6 bases and 0 bases respectively, with 11 bases between them. The CDR3 has 14 amino acids. CDR1 and CDR2 (germline): GTSNPN, SVGIG (reference sequence). CDR3 protein: CACTRGTTNEKLFF. CDR3 nucleotides: TGTGCCTGCACACGAGGGACAACTAATGAAAAACTGTTTTTT.

J is TRBJ1-2 and V is TRBV19; D is uncertain. Trimming pared 1 base from V and 4 bases from J, leaving 10 bases between. Germline CDR1 reads LNHDA; CDR2 reads SQIVND (reference sequence). This CDR3 is 14 amino acids long. The CDR3 DNA sequence: TGTGCCAGTAGTATAGTCGGGGAACCCTATGGCTACACCTTC. Protein: CASSIVGEPYGYTF.

The chain recombines TRBV5-4 with TRBJ2-7; TRBD1 aligns across 10 bases. From germline, CDR1 is SGHNT and CDR2 YYREEE (reference sequence). CDR3 length: 17 amino acids. Germline trimming cut 4 bases from V and 5 bases from J; bases unmatched to any gene: 15. The CDR3 DNA is TGTGCCAGCAGCAACCGGGACAGGGGACTTTCCCGAAACGAGCAGTACTTC. This sequence encodes CASSNRDRGLSRNEQYF.

The V and J genes are TRBV5-5 and TRBJ2-5; 7 bases match TRBD2. Germline CDR1 is SGHKS and CDR2 is YYEKEE (reference sequence). The length of the CDR3 is 17 residues. J gave up 3 bases and V 0 bases, and 11 bases lay outside the gene matches. CDR3: CASSLAPVGGSEETQYF. The CDR3 DNA reads TGTGCCAGCAGCTTGGCCCCGGTGGGGGGGTCCGAAGAGACCCAGTACTTC. Based on the CDR3 plus reference TRBV5-5 and TRBJ2-5, the full variable domain is DAGVTQSPTHLIKTRGQQVTLRCSPISGHKSVSWYQQVLGQGPQFIFQYYEKEERGRGNFPDRFSARQFPNYSSELNVNALLLGDSALYLCASSLAPVGGSEETQYFGPGTRLLVL.

This chain links TRBV18 with TRBJ2-5; D uncertain. V was pared by 1 base and J by 5 bases, with 8 bases between. The V gene's germline CDR1 is KGHSH and CDR2 LQKENI. The length of the CDR3 is 13 residues. This CDR3 is CASSPRAIETQYF. Written as DNA, the CDR3 is TGTGCCAGCTCACCACGGGCGATTGAGACCCAGTACTTC.

The gene calls are TRBV13 and TRBJ2-3, with D hard to call. Per the germline V gene, CDR1 is PRHDT and CDR2 is FYEKMQ (reference sequence). The CDR3 covers 13 residues. V gave up 0 bases and J gave up 2 bases, with 3 bases separating them. The CDR3 is CASSLGLTDTQYF. DNA of the CDR3: TGTGCCAGCAGCTTAGGCCTCACAGATACGCAGTATTTT.

This clone has only one observation. The chain combines TRBV7-2 with TRBJ2-7; D unresolved. The V gene lost 1 base and the J gene lost 3 bases, with 7 bases spanning the gap. Per the germline V gene, CDR1 is SGHTA and CDR2 is FQGNSA. CDR3 length equals 13 residues. The CDR3 loop reads CASSLGFGYEQYF. CDR3 DNA: TGTGCCAGCAGCTTAGGGTTCGGCTACGAGCAGTACTTC.

The J gene is TRBJ2-3, the V gene TRBV5-1; perhaps TRBD1 as D (5 bases). From germline, CDR1 is SGHRS and CDR2 YFSETQ. The CDR3 is made up of 19 amino acids. V lost 3 bases and J lost 1, with 24 bases in between. The CDR3 DNA reads TGCGCCAGCAGCTGGCTGGACAATAGTTTAGCTTCGGGCACAGATACGCAGTATTTT. Protein product: CASSWLDNSLASGTDTQYF.